The following is a T cell receptor beta chain sequence with its context. Methods used by the authors: Reference gene primer amplification yielded estimated nucleated cell counts. TCRdb's table, derived via immunoSEQ multiplex PCR, lists solely in-frame clones and lacks some. V and J calls and clone size follow that table, whereas D and trimming were derived from the DNA. The sample includes about 76,000 clones, 80% of them seen just once. The data originate from a study of blood T cell repertoires in COVID-19. Study-level background: Italy, Spain and the United States were the sources of the convalescent and acute COVID-19 samples. Nucleic acid was either cDNA or gDNA, and it came from T cells, B-cell-depleted T cells, or PBMCs.

V gave up 0 bases and J gave up 0 bases, with 15 bases separating them. This CDR3 is built from 18 residues. Per the germline V gene, CDR1 is MGHRA and CDR2 is YSYEKL. This rearrangement joins TRBV4-1 to TRBJ1-5, with D perhaps TRBD1 (6 bases). The clonotype originates from a human donor in a cohort sampled during active COVID-19. The sequenced sample consisted of peripheral blood. The CDR3 DNA is TGCGCCAGCAGCCAAGATCTACAGGGTACTCATAGCAATCAGCCCCAGCATTTT. Translation gives CASSQDLQGTHSNQPQHF.